Sequencing of this T cell receptor (beta chain) was carried out in a study of cytomegalovirus exposure and HLA in healthy donors. Study observations and caveats: As confirmed in vitro, three CMV-associated chains were specific for CMV antigens. Sequencing depth roughly uniform across donors was assumed in presence/absence analyses. The study listed 150 to 200 cytomegalovirus-associated TCR beta chains.

This clone was recorded once. Its antigen is unidentified. The V gene's germline CDR1 is SGHRS and CDR2 YFSETQ. The CDR3 has 16 residues. The junction had 4 bases not matched to a gene; V was cut back by 0 bases and J by 4 bases. A multiplex PCR was run with 60 Vbeta primers and 13 Jbeta primers. Assay used: immunoSEQ multiplex PCR; TCRdb lists only in-frame clones, some missing. The table records about 180,000 clones, 84% of them present only once. Sequencing was done on a sample of PBMCs. J is TRBJ2-7 and V is TRBV5-1, with 13 bases identical to TRBD2. This sequence was found in a boy aged 2-9 years in good health and CMV-seronegative. DNA of the CDR3: TGCGCCAGCAGCTTGGGAGGACTAGCGGGAGCGTACGAGCAGTACTTC. Its translation is CASSLGGLAGAYEQYF.